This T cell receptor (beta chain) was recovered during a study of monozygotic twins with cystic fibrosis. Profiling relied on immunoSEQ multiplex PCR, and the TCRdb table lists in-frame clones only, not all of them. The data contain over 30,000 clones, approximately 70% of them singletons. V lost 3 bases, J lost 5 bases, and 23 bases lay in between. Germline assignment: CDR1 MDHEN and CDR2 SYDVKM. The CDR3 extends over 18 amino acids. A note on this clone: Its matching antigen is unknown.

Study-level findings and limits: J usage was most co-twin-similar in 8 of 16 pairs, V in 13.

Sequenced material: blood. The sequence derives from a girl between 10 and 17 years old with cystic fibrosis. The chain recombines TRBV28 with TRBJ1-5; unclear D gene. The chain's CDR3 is CASSFGARKANLDQPQHF. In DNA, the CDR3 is TGTGCCAGCAGTTTCGGTGCCAGGAAAGCTAACCTTGATCAGCCCCAGCATTTT.